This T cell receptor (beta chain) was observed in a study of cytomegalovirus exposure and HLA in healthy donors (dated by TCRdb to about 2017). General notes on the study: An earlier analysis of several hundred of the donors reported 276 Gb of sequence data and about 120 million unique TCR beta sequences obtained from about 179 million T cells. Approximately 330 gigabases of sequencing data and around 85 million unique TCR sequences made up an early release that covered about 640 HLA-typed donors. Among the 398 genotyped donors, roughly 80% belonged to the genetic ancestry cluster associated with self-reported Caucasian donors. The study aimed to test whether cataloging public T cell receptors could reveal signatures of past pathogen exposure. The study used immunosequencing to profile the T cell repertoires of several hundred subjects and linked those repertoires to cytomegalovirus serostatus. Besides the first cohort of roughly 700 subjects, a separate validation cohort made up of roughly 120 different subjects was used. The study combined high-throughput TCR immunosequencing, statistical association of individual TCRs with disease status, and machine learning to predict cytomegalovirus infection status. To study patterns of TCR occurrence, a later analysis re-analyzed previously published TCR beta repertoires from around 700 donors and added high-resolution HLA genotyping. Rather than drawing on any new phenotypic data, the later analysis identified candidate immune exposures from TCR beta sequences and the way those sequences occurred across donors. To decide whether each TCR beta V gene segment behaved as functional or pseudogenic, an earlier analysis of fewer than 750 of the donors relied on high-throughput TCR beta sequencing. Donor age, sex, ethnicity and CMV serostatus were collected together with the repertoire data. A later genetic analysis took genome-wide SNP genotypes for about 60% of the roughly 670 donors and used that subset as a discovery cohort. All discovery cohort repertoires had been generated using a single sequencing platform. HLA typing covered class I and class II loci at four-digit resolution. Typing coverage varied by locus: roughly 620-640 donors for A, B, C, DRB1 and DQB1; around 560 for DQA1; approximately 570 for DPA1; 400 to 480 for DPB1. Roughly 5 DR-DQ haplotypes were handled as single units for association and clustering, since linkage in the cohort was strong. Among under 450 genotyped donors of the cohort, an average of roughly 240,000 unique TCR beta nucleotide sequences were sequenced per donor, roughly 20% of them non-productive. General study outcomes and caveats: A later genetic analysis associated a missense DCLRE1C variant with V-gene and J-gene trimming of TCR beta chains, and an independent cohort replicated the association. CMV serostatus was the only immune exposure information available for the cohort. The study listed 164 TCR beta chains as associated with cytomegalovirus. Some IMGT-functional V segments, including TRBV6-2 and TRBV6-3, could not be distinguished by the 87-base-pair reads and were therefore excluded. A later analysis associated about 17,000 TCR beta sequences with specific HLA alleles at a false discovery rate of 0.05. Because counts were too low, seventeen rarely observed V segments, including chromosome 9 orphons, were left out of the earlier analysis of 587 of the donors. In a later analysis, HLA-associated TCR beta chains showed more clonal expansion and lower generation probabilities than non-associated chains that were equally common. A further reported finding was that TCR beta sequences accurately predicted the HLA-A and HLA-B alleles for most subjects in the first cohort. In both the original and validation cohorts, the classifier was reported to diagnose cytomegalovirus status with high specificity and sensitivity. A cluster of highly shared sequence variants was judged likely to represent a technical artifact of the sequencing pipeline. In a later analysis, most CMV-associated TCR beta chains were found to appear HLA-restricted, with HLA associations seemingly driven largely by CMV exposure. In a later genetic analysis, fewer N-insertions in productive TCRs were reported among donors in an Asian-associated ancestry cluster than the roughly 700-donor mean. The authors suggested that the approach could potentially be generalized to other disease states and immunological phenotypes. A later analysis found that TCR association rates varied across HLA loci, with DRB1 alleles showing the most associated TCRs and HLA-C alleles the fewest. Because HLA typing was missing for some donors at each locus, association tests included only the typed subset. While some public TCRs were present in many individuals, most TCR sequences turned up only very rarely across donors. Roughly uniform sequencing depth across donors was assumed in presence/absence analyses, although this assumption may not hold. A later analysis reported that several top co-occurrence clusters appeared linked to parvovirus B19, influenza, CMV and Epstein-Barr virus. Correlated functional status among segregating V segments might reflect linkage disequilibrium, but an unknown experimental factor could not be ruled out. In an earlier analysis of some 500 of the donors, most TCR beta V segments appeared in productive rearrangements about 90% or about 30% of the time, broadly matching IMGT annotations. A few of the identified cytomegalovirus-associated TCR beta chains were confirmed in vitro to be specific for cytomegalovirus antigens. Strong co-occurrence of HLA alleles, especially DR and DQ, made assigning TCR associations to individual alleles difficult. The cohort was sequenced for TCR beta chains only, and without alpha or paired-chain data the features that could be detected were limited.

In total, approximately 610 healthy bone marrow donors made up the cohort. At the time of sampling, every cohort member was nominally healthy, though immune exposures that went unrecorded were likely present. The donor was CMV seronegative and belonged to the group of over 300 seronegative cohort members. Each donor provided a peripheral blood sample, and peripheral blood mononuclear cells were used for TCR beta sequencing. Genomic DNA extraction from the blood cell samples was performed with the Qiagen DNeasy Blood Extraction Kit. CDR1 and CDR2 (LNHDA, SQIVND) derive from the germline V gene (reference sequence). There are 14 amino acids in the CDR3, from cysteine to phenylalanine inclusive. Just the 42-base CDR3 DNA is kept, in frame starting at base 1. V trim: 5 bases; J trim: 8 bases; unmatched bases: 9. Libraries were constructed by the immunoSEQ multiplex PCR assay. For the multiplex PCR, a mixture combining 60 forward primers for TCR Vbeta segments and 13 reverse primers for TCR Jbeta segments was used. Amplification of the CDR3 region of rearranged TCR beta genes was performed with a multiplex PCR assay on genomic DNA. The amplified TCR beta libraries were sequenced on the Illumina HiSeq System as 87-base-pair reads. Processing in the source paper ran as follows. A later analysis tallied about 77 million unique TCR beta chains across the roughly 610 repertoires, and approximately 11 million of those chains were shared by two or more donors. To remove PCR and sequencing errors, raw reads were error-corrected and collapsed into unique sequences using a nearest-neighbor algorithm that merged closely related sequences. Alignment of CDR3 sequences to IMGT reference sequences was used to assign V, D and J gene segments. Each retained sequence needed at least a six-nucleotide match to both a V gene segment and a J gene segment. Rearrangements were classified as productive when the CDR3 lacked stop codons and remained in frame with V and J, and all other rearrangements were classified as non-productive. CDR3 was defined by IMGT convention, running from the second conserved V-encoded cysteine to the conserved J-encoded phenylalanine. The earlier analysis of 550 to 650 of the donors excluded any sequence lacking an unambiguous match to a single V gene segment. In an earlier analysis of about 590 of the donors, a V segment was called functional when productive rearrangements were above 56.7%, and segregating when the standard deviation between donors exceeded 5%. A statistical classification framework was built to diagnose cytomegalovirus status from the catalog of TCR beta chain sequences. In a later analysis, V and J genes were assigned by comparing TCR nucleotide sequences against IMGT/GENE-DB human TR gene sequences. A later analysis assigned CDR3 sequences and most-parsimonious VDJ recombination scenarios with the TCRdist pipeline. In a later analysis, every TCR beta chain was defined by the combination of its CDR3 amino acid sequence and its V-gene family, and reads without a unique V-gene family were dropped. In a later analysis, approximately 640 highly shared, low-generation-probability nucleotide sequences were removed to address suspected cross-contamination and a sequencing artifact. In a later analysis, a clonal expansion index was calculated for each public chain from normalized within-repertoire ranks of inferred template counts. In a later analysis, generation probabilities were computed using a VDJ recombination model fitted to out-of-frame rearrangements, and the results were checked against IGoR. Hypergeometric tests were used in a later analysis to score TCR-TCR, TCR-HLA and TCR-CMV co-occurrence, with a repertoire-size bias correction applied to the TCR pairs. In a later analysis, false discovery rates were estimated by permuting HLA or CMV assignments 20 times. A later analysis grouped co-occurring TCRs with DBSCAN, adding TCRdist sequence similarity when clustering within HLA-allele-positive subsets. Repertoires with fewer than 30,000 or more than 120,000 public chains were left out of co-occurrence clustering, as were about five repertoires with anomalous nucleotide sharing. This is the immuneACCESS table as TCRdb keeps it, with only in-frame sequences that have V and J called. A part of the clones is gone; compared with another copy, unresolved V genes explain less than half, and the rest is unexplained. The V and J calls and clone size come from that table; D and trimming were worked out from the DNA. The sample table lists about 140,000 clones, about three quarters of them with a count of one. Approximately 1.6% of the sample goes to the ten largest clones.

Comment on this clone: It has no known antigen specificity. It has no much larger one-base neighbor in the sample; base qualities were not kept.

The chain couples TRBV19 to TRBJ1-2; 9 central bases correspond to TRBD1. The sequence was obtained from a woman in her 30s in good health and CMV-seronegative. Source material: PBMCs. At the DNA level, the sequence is TGTGCCAGTAGTGAACACAGGGGGCTGCGAGGCTACACCTTC. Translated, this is CASSEHRGLRGYTF.